The present T cell receptor beta chain was sequenced within a study of T cell repertoires in cytomegalovirus infection (dated by TCRdb to between 2018 and 2021). The study in broad terms: Because public TCR beta signatures pointed to carriage of CMV infection together with the matching HLA type, the HLA type of each donor mattered for the analysis. Broad study findings and their caveats: Cumulative frequency of public TCR beta family members discriminated carriers of CMV infection plus the relevant HLA type in this cohort and an independent 352-donor cohort. The ex vivo response was dominated by HLA-C-restricted CMV-specific TCR beta clonotypes, and the single most frequent clonotype in two of eight donors was supplied by these HLA-C-restricted clonotypes.

In regard to this clonotype: The specificity of this receptor is unknown. Base qualities are not recorded, but no much larger clone differs from it by a single base.

Instrument used: Illumina HiSeq 1500. TCRdb's own reprocessing of the public reads used fastp at Q25 and MiXCR and kept productive beta chains. Under each unique CDR3 protein, matching rows form one entry showing the most common genes and DNA. Across this sample there are more than 650,000 distinct CDR3 sequences, with about 40% seen only once. The top ten hold 2.5% to 3.5% of the sample. Trimming at the junction amounts to 5 bases on V and 4 bases on J, and the germline ends lie 12 bases apart. Taken from cysteine to phenylalanine, the CDR3 has 14 residues. The entry retains the CDR3 DNA only, 42 bases that are in frame from base 1. Reading the germline V gene gives CDR1 SGHVS and CDR2 FNYEAQ.

Sample: PBMCs. This receptor chain uses TRBV7-6 and TRBJ2-1, with the D gene tentatively TRBD1 or TRBD2, based on 6 matching bases in each. The sequence derives from a human donor in good health (CMV status not recorded). Some clones in this sample may be carry-over from other donors' samples. The CDR3 reads as follows: CASSVEGGYNEQFF. The nucleotide sequence reads as follows: TGTGCCAGCAGCGTTGAGGGGGGATACAATGAGCAGTTCTTC. Reference TRBV7-6 and TRBJ2-1 proteins supply the regions before and after the CDR3; the full variable domain is: GAGVSQSPRYKVTKRGQDVALRCDPISGHVSLYWYRQALGQGPEFLTYFNYEAQQDKSGLPNDRFSAERPEGSISTLTIQRTEQRDSAMYRCASSVEGGYNEQFFGPGTRLTVL.